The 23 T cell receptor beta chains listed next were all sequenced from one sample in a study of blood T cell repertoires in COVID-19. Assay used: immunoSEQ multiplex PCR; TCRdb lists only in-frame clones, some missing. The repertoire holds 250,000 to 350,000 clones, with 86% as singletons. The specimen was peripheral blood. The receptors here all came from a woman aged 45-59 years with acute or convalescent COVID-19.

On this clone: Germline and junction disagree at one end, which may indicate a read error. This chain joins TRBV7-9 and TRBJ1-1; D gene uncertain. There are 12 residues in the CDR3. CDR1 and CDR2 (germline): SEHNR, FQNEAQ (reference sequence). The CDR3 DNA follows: TGTGCCAGCAGCTTACGGGGTGAGGCCATCCTATTT. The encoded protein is CASSLRGEAILF.

The CDR3 sequence is CASSFDVGGTSYEQYF. The CDR3 DNA follows: TGCGCCAGCAGCTTCGATGTCGGGGGGACATCCTACGAGCAGTACTTC. V usage is TRBV5-1 and J usage is TRBJ2-7; a possible D gene is TRBD2 (7 bases). CDR1 is SGHRS and CDR2 is YFSETQ in the germline V gene. The CDR3 length is 16 residues. Trimming cost V 2 bases and J 1 base, with 16 bases left between them.

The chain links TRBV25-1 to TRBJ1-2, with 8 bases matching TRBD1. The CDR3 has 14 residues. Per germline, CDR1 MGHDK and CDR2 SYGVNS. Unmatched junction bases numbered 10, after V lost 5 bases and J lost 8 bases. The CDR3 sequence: CASSWTGRRRGYTF. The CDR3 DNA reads TGTGCCAGCAGTTGGACAGGGCGGCGGCGGGGCTACACCTTC.

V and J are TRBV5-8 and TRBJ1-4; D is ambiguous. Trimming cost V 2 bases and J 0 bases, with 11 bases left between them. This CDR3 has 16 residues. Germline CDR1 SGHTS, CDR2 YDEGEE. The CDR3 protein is CASSFGLKATNEKLFF. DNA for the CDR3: TGTGCCAGCAGCTTTGGACTGAAGGCAACTAATGAAAAACTGTTTTTT.

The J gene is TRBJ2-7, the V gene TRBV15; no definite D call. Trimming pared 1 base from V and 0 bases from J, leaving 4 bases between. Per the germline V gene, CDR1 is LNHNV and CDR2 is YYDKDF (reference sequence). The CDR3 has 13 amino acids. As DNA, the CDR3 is TGTGCCACCAGCAGAGCGGGCTCCTACGAGCAGTACTTC. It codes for CATSRAGSYEQYF.

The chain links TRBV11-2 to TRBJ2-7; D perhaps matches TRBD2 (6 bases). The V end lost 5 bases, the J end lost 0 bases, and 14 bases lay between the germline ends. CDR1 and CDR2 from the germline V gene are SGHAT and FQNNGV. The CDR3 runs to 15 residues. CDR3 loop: CASSPERARSYEQYF. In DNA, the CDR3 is TGTGCCAGCAGCCCCGAGCGGGCTCGCTCCTACGAGCAGTACTTC. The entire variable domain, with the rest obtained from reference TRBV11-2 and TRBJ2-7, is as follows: EAGVAQSPRYKIIEKRQSVAFWCNPISGHATLYWYQQILGQGPKLLIQFQNNGVVDDSQLPKDRFSAERLKGVDSTLKIQPAKLEDSAVYLCASSPERARSYEQYFGPGTRLTVT.

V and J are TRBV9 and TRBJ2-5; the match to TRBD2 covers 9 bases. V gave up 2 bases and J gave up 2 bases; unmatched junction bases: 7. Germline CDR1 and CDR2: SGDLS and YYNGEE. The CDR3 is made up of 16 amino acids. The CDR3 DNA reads TGTGCCAGCAGCGTTGGTTCTAGCGGGGCGCAAGAGACCCAGTACTTC. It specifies CASSVGSSGAQETQYF.

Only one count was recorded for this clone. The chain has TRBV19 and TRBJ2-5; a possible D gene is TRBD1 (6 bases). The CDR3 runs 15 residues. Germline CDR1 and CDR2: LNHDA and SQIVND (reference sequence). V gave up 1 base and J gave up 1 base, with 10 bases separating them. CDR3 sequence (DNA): TGTGCCAGTAGTATAGGTGGGACATCCCAAGAGACCCAGTACTTC. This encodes CASSIGGTSQETQYF.

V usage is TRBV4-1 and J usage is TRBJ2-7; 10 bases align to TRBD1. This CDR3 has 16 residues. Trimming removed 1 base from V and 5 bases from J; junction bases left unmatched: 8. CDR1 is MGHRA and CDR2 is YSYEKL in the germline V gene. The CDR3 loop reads CASSQGTGGSVHEQYF. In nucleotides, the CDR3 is TGCGCCAGCAGCCAAGGGACAGGGGGTTCCGTCCACGAGCAGTACTTC.

CDR3 sequence reads: CASSYDRDSPLHF. The CDR3 DNA sequence: TGTGCCAGTAGCTACGACAGAGATTCACCCCTCCACTTT. The chain recombines TRBV19 with TRBJ1-6, with D maybe TRBD1 (5 bases). Germline assignment: CDR1 LNHDA and CDR2 SQIVND (reference sequence). This CDR3 comprises 13 residues. V was trimmed by 6 bases and J by 8 bases, leaving 11 bases between them.

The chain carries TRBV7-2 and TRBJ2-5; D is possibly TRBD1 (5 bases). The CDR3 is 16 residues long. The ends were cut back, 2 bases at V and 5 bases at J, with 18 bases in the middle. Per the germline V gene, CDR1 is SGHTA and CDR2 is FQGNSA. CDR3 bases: TGTGCCAGCAGCTTATTTCATCAGGGATTGATGGAGACCCAGTACTTC. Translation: CASSLFHQGLMETQYF.

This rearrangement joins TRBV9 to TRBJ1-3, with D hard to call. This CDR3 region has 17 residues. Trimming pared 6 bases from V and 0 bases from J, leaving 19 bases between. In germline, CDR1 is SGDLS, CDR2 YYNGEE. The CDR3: CASNFLRLVVSGNTIYF. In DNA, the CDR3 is TGTGCCAGCAACTTCCTTCGTTTGGTCGTCTCTGGAAACACCATATATTTT.

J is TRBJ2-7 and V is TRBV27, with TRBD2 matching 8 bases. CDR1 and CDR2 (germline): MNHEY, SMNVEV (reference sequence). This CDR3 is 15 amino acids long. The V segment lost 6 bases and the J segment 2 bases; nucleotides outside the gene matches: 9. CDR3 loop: CASSLGLGVTYEQYF. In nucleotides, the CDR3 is TGTGCCAGCAGCTTGGGACTAGGCGTAACCTACGAGCAGTACTTC.

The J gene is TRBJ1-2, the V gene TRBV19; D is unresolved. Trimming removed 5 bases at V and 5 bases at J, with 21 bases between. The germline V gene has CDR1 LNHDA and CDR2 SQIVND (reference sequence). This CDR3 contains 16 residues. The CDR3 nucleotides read TGTGCCAGTAGTCTACCCCGCTCGATGGCTAGGTATGGCTACACCTTC. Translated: CASSLPRSMARYGYTF.

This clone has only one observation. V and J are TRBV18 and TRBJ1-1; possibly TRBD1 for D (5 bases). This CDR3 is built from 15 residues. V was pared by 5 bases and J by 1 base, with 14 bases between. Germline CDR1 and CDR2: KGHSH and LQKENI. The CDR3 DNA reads TGTGCCAGCTCATACCAGGGTTGGGGGAACACTGAAGCTTTCTTT. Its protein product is CASSYQGWGNTEAFF.

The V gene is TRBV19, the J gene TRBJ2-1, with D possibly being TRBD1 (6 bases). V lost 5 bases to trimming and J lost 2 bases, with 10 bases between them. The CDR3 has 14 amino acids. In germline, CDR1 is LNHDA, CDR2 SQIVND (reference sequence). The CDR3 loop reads CASSSGEAYNEQFF. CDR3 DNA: TGTGCCAGTAGTTCAGGGGAAGCCTACAATGAGCAGTTCTTC.

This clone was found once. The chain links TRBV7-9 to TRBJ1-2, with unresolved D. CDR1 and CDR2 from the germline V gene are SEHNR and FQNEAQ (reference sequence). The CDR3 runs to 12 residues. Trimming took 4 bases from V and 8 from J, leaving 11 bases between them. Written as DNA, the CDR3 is TGTGCCAGCAGCTCGGGGATTTGGGGCTACACCTTC. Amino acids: CASSSGIWGYTF.

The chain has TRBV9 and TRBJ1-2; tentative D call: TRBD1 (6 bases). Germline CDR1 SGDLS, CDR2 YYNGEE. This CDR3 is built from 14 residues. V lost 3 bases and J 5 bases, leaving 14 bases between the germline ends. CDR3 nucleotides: TGTGCCAGCAGCGCGGACAGCCCTTTTTATGGCTACACCTTC. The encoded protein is CASSADSPFYGYTF.

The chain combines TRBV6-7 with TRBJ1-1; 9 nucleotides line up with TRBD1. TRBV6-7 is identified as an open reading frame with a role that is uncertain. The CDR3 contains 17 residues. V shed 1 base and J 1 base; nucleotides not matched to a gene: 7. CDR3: CASSYLPGQGSNTEAFF. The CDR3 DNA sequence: TGTGCCAGCAGTTACTTACCGGGACAGGGATCGAACACTGAAGCTTTCTTT.

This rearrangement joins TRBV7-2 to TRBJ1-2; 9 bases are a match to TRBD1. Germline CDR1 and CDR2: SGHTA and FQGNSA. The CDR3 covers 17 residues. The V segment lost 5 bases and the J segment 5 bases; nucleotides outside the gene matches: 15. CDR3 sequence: CASSTTRTGATAYGYTF. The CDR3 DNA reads TGTGCCAGCAGCACGACGAGGACAGGGGCTACGGCTTATGGCTACACCTTC.

In DNA, the CDR3 is TGTGCCAGCAGTCGGACTAGCGGATCCAACAATGAGCAGTTCTTC. It translates to CASSRTSGSNNEQFF. The chain uses TRBV4-2 and TRBJ2-1; 10 bases agree with TRBD2. The V and J ends lost 6 bases and 5 bases, in that order; junction bases with no gene match: 7. The CDR3 extends over 15 amino acids. Per the germline V gene, CDR1 is LGHNA and CDR2 is YNFKEQ.

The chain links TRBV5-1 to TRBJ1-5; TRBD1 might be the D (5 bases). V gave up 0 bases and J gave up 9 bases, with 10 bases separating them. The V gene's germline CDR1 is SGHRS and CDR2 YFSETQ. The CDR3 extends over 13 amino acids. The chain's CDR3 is CASSLGGVWPQHF. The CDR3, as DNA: TGCGCCAGCAGCTTGGGGGGGGTTTGGCCCCAGCATTTT.

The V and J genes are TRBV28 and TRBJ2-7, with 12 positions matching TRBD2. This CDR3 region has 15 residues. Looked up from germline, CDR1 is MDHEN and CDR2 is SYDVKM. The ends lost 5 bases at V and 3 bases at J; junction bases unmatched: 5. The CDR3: CASSPWTSGNYEQYF. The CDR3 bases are TGTGCCAGCAGTCCATGGACTAGCGGGAACTACGAGCAGTACTTC.